This TCR beta chain was recovered during a study of sequential checkpoint blockade in melanoma (dated by TCRdb to between 2018 and 2020). Background on the whole study: In a 1:1 randomization, patients received either first-line nivolumab then ipilimumab (arm A) or ipilimumab then nivolumab (arm B). Maintenance nivolumab was given following each of the two trial sequences.

Regarding this clone: Which antigen it targets is not known. No clone much larger than this one lies a single base away; base qualities are absent.

The germline V gene specifies SGHDN as CDR1 and FVKESK as CDR2. The CDR3, cysteine through phenylalanine, is 15 amino acids long. The retained sequence is limited to the CDR3, 45 bases, with the frame set at the first base. V was cut back by 1 base and J by 3 bases, leaving a gap of 13 bases between them. The immunoSEQ Assay was used to immunosequence TCRbeta CDR3 regions from genomic DNA. Before high-throughput sequencing, the genomic DNA was amplified using bias-controlled multiplex PCR. Per the authors' processing: To quantify the absolute abundance of each unique TCRbeta CDR3 region, the sequences were collapsed and filtered. Clonality was defined as 1 minus Pielou's evenness and was calculated using productive rearrangements only. A previously published method was used to identify clones whose frequencies were significantly greater in on-treatment samples than in baseline samples. As stored in TCRdb, this immuneACCESS dataset retains in-frame rearrangements with V and J assigned. A fraction of the clones does not appear; measured against another copy, unresolved V genes explain less than half of the discrepancy, and the remainder lacks a known reason. The D gene and trimming were derived from the DNA, and the V and J assignments and clone size from that table. The sample includes about 10,000 clones, with about three quarters observed a single time. More than 35% of the sample is in the top ten clones.

The sample's treatment or condition label, decoded: randomized to nivolumab then ipilimumab (arm A) or the reverse (arm B). Prior DNA-damaging chemotherapy had not been received by any trial patient. Thawed PBMCs were sorted on a FACS Aria II flow cytometer to isolate live CD3+CD8+ cells negative for CD19 and CD56. CheckMate 064, a randomized, open-label phase II trial of sequential checkpoint blockade, was the source of the samples, all of which came from patients with melanoma. Peripheral blood mononuclear cells were collected by leukapheresis, purified using Ficoll-Paque, and frozen in human serum containing about 10% DMSO. Right after sorting, the blood CD3+CD8+ cells were verified to be >95% pure, and DNA extraction followed. On the study overall, not on this receptor specifically: Larger, independent patient cohorts are needed to validate the response-prediction model that combines TCR metrics and mutation burden.

Here the chain combines TRBV14 and TRBJ2-7; the D gene is perhaps TRBD1, on 6 matching bases. The source material was CD8+ T cells sorted from blood (inferred from file names), sampled from a patient given nivolumab and ipilimumab in sequence. The TCR comes from a human donor with melanoma. The CDR3 sequence is CASSQAHRVVYEQYF. The sequenced DNA is TGTGCCAGCAGCCAAGCGCACAGGGTAGTCTACGAGCAGTACTTC.